This T cell receptor beta chain was documented in a study of metastatic and nonmetastatic thyroid tumors. Looking at the study overall: A comparison of repertoires was made across blood and tumor or nodule tissue from malignant and benign thyroid patients. Study-wide results and limits: In blood and tumor, TCR beta diversity was reportedly significantly higher in malignant thyroid tumors than in benign nodules.

A remark on this clone: The antigen is unknown.

Trimming removed 7 bases from V and 5 bases from J, with 9 bases in between. From germline, CDR1 is SGHVS and CDR2 FQNEAQ. The CDR3 extends over 11 amino acids. Patients had received no treatment of any kind before thyroid surgery. Original handling: The distant-metastasis classifier for papillary thyroid cancer was built from CDR3 differences across clinicopathological groups. TCRdb re-called the PCR reads through MiXCR. The authors' filters were not applied to this entry. The data hold about 23,000 clones, with about 26% observed a single time. Sequenced input: blood. This TCR was sampled from a male donor with papillary thyroid cancer or a benign thyroid nodule (not recorded which). Some clones in this sample may be carry-over from other donors' samples. The genes are TRBV7-8 and TRBJ2-7; TRBD2 might be the D (6 bases). CDR3 nucleotide sequence: TGTGCCAGCAAACGGGAGAACGAGCAGTACTTC. Protein: CASKRENEQYF.